This entry lists 28 T cell receptor beta chains sequenced from one sample in a study of shared clonotypes between healthy human individuals. Only in-frame clones appear in the TCRdb table, and some are missing; sequencing was by immunoSEQ multiplex PCR. Of around 2,100,000 clones listed, over 85% were seen once; the top ten hold approximately 1.2%. Naive CD8 isolation took CD45RO-negative cells positively selected for CCR7 and excluded terminally differentiated effector memory CD45RA+ cells. Sequencing used naive CD8+ T cells sorted from blood. The receptors shown here come from a man in his late teens or twenties in good health.

As concerns this clone: Within the sample, other DNA sequences also encode this same CDR3. The J gene is TRBJ1-2, the V gene TRBV20-1; no clear D gene. Germline V gene sequence: CDR1 DFQATT, CDR2 SNEGSKA (reference sequence). The CDR3 extends over 11 amino acids. The V gene lost 5 bases and the J gene lost 0 bases, with 4 bases spanning the gap. The CDR3 DNA follows: TGCAGTGCTGACACTAACTATGGCTACACCTTC. It is translated as CSADTNYGYTF.

In its sample, this clone was seen once. The CDR3 DNA reads TGTGCCAGCAGTCCGACAGGTCCTACCGGGGAGCTGTTTTTT. This encodes CASSPTGPTGELFF. The chain has TRBV6-5 and TRBJ2-2; tentatively, D is TRBD1 (6 bases). The CDR3 runs to 14 residues. Germline assignment: CDR1 MNHEY and CDR2 SVGAGI. V shed 5 bases and J shed 5 bases, with 12 bases lying between them.

V and J are TRBV10-3 and TRBJ1-4; tentatively, D is TRBD1 (6 bases). The CDR3 covers 12 residues. The germline V gene has CDR1 ENHRY and CDR2 SYGVKD. The V and J ends lost 7 bases and 6 bases respectively, with 9 bases between them. DNA for the CDR3: TGTGCCATCAAGGGGGAAGATGAAAAACTGTTTTTT. It specifies CAIKGEDEKLFF.

The rearrangement joins TRBV5-1 to TRBJ2-7, with a possible D match to TRBD2 (6 bases). V was pared by 4 bases and J by 2 bases, with 22 bases between. Germline V gives CDR1 SGHRS, CDR2 YFSETQ. CDR3 length: 17 amino acids. CDR3 sequence (DNA): TGCGCCAGCAGCAAATTAATCGAGGGACTTACCCCCTACGAGCAGTACTTC. Protein sequence: CASSKLIEGLTPYEQYF.

This chain joins TRBV6-5 and TRBJ2-1; 8 bases fit TRBD2. The germline V gene encodes CDR1 MNHEY and CDR2 SVGAGI. J was trimmed by 6 bases and V by 6 bases; bases with no gene match: 4. The CDR3 runs 13 residues. The CDR3 DNA reads TGTGCCAGCAGCCAACTAGCGGTCAATGAGCAGTTCTTC. This codes for CASSQLAVNEQFF.

This sequence joins TRBV6-1 and TRBJ2-7; 11 bases line up with TRBD2. The CDR3 is 17 amino acids. The germline V gene has CDR1 MNHNS and CDR2 SASEGT. After removal of 3 bases from V and 0 bases from J, the junction contained 7 bases not matched to a gene. CDR3 coding DNA: TGTGCCAGCAGTGAGGGCCCTAGCGGGGGGCACTCCTACGAGCAGTACTTC. Translation: CASSEGPSGGHSYEQYF.

In nucleotides, the CDR3 is TGTGCCAGCAGCTTCGCGGGAGGGGGAAATGAGCAGTTCTTC. It codes for CASSFAGGGNEQFF. This chain uses TRBV13 with TRBJ2-1; 9 bases are shared with TRBD2. Germline assignment: CDR1 PRHDT and CDR2 FYEKMQ (reference sequence). The CDR3 is 14 amino acids. The trim removed 3 bases at V and 7 bases at J, leaving 4 bases unmatched.

The chain employs TRBV9 and TRBJ2-3; perhaps D is TRBD1 or TRBD2 (5 bases each). The CDR3 spans 16 residues. CDR1 and CDR2 (germline): SGDLS, YYNGEE. Trimming stripped 0 bases from V and 0 bases from J, with 11 bases between. The CDR3 region has the DNA TGTGCCAGCAGCGTAGGCGTGGGGGTGAGCACAGATACGCAGTATTTT. As protein: CASSVGVGVSTDTQYF.

On this clone itself: Additional DNA sequences in this sample encode the identical CDR3. CDR3 coding DNA: TGTGCCAGCAGCGCGGGGGCCGCGTCCTACGAGCAGTACTTC. Protein product: CASSAGAASYEQYF. V usage is TRBV9 and J usage is TRBJ2-7; the D gene could be TRBD1 or TRBD2 (6 bases each). Trimming stripped 3 bases from V and 1 base from J, with 11 bases between. This CDR3 region has 14 residues. Germline V gives CDR1 SGDLS, CDR2 YYNGEE.

This clone was picked up one time. The V gene is TRBV5-6, the J gene TRBJ1-4, with TRBD1 matching 10 bases. The CDR3 loop spans 13 amino acids. Trimming cost V 4 bases and J 7 bases; bases outside gene matches: 1. CDR1 and CDR2 from the germline V gene are SGHDT and YYEEEE. CDR3: CASSRDRGEKLFF. CDR3 in DNA: TGTGCCAGCAGCCGGGACAGGGGTGAAAAACTGTTTTTT.

This clone was observed a few times. At one of its ends the junction is not consistent with the germline gene, which may arise from a read error. This chain joins TRBV7-7 and TRBJ2-2; possible D gene TRBD2, 6 bases. The germline V gene encodes CDR1 SSHAT and CDR2 FNYEAQ (reference sequence). CDR3 size: 13 residues. CDR3 nucleotides: TGTGCTAGCAGCCCTGGGACTACCGGGGAGCTGTTTTTT. Its protein is CASSPGTTGELFF.

The chain links TRBV7-9 to TRBJ1-2, with 9 bases aligning to TRBD1. V lost 4 bases, J lost 0 bases, and 12 bases stayed unmatched. The CDR3 contains 18 residues. Germline lookup yields CDR1 SEHNR and CDR2 FQNEAQ (reference sequence). As DNA, the CDR3 is TGTGCCAGCAGCTCATCGGGACAGGGTCCAAGATCTAACTATGGCTACACCTTC. Its translation is CASSSSGQGPRSNYGYTF.

The chain joins TRBV4-1 to TRBJ2-5; no reliable D call. The CDR3 is made up of 18 amino acids. V was pared by 2 bases and J by 4 bases, with 23 bases between. Germline V gene lookup returns CDR1 MGHRA and CDR2 YSYEKL. This CDR3 reads CASSQKPAADLWGETQYF. Here the CDR3 DNA reads TGCGCCAGCAGCCAAAAACCCGCAGCCGACCTATGGGGAGAGACCCAGTACTTC.

V is TRBV28 and J is TRBJ2-7, with TRBD1 identical over 7 bases. Germline V gene sequence: CDR1 MDHEN, CDR2 SYDVKM. The CDR3 totals 14 residues. V was pared by 7 bases and J by 3 bases, with 9 bases of the junction left unmatched. CDR3: CASIPDRQNYEQYF. CDR3 nucleotide sequence: TGTGCCAGCATCCCGGACAGGCAAAACTACGAGCAGTACTTC. Full variable domain (outside the CDR3, taken from reference TRBV28 and TRBJ2-7): DVKVTQSSRYLVKRTGEKVFLECVQDMDHENMFWYRQDPGLGLRLIYFSYDVKMKEKGDIPEGYSVSREKKERFSLILESASTNQTSMYLCASIPDRQNYEQYFGPGTRLTVT.

The V gene is TRBV10-2, the J gene TRBJ1-5, with no clear D. V gave up 0 bases and J gave up 1 base, with 7 bases separating them. This CDR3 comprises 15 residues. CDR1 and CDR2 from the germline V gene are WSHSY and SAAADI. CDR3 bases: TGCGCCAGCAGTGAGTCTTTGGAGAGCAATCAGCCCCAGCATTTT. This encodes CASSESLESNQPQHF.

This clone was seen just once. The chain employs TRBV6-1 and TRBJ2-3, with D possibly matching TRBD1 (5 bases). Trimming removed 1 base at V and 0 bases at J, with 14 bases between. The germline CDR1 and CDR2 sequences are MNHNS and SASEGT. The CDR3 consists of 17 residues. The CDR3 region has the DNA TGTGCCAGCAGTGAAGATGGGGCCGCACTTAGCACAGATACGCAGTATTTT. Translation: CASSEDGAALSTDTQYF.

The chain is built from TRBV6-6 and TRBJ1-2; 7 bases are a match to TRBD1. The CDR3 extends over 15 amino acids. V shed 2 bases and J 6 bases; nucleotides not matched to a gene: 9. CDR1 MNHNY and CDR2 SVGAGI come from the germline V gene (reference sequence). CDR3 nucleotide sequence: TGTGCCAGCAGTTACCACCCTGACAGGGTGGATGGCTACACCTTC. It yields the protein CASSYHPDRVDGYTF.

The chain joins TRBV19 to TRBJ2-1; possible D gene TRBD2, 5 bases. This CDR3 comprises 15 residues. The V and J ends lost 5 bases and 7 bases respectively, with 18 bases between them. Germline V gene sequence: CDR1 LNHDA, CDR2 SQIVND (reference sequence). The CDR3: CASSLQLARANEQFF. CDR3 DNA sequence: TGTGCCAGTAGTCTCCAGTTAGCGAGAGCGAATGAGCAGTTCTTC.

The V gene is TRBV7-8, the J gene TRBJ2-7; TRBD2 matches 10 bases. Germline loops: CDR1 SGHVS, CDR2 FQNEAQ. Losses at the gene ends were 4 bases for V and 7 bases for J; bases not matched to a gene: 13. The CDR3 is 16 amino acids. The DNA of the CDR3 is TGTGCCAGCAGCTCGCTAGCGGGAGAGGCGGTAAATGAGCAGTACTTC. This codes for CASSSLAGEAVNEQYF.

The V and J genes are TRBV7-3 and TRBJ2-7, with D unclear. In germline, CDR1 is SGHTA, CDR2 FQGTGA. The V gene lost 4 bases and the J gene lost 1 base, with 5 bases spanning the gap. CDR3 length equals 12 residues. CDR3 bases: TGTGCCAGCAGCTCCTTTTCCTACGAGCAGTACTTC. Translation: CASSSFSYEQYF.

The chain carries TRBV25-1 and TRBJ1-4, with D unclear. Germline V gene sequence: CDR1 MGHDK, CDR2 SYGVNS. This CDR3 has 14 amino acids. Trimming removed 2 bases at V and 5 bases at J, with 9 bases between. The CDR3 loop is CASSEEEGNEKLFF. The CDR3 nucleotides read TGTGCCAGCAGTGAAGAAGAAGGGAATGAAAAACTGTTTTTT.

The chain joins TRBV7-9 to TRBJ2-7, with TRBD2 identical over 12 bases. The CDR3 totals 15 residues. The V segment lost 3 bases and the J segment 5 bases; nucleotides outside the gene matches: 5. CDR1 and CDR2 (germline): SEHNR, FQNEAQ (reference sequence). This CDR3 reads CASSFLAGGPDEQYF. CDR3 bases: TGTGCCAGCAGCTTCCTAGCGGGAGGGCCAGACGAGCAGTACTTC.

The chain carries TRBV10-3 and TRBJ1-1; D is unresolved. V was cut by 0 bases and J by 3 bases, with 8 bases left in between. CDR3 length: 14 amino acids. The germline CDR1 and CDR2 sequences are ENHRY and SYGVKD. The CDR3 loop is CAISESYSYTEAFF. DNA of the CDR3: TGTGCCATCAGTGAGTCGTACAGTTACACTGAAGCTTTCTTT.

The chain employs TRBV10-3 and TRBJ2-5; no definite D call. The J call may not be correct, given that the DNA end is closer to TRBJ2-4. The CDR3 runs to 11 residues. Germline V gives CDR1 ENHRY, CDR2 SYGVKD. This CDR3 is CAISDADIQYF. DNA for the CDR3: TGTGCCATCAGTGACGCCGACATTCAGTACTTC.

The CDR3 DNA follows: TGTGCCAGCAGCATGGAAGCGGGAGGGGCCTACGAGCAGTACTTC. Amino acid sequence: CASSMEAGGAYEQYF. The chain employs TRBV7-2 and TRBJ2-7; 10 bases line up with TRBD2. The CDR3 totals 15 residues. V lost 5 bases to trimming and J lost 2 bases; unmatched junction nucleotides: 6. CDR1 and CDR2 from the germline V gene are SGHTA and FQGNSA.

The chain recombines TRBV11-2 with TRBJ2-2; 8 bases are a match to TRBD1. CDR3 length: 16 amino acids. Germline V gene lookup returns CDR1 SGHAT and CDR2 FQNNGV. V dropped 2 bases and J dropped 1; count of bases not matched to a gene: 3. The CDR3 loop is CASSLPRGLNTGELFF. The CDR3 nucleotides are TGTGCCAGCAGCTTACCCAGGGGGCTGAACACCGGGGAGCTGTTTTTT.

With respect to this clone: This sample also contains other DNA sequences that code for the same CDR3. The chain uses TRBV27 and TRBJ2-2; no clear D. V was pared by 3 bases and J by 5 bases, with 7 bases between. Germline loops: CDR1 MNHEY, CDR2 SMNVEV (reference sequence). CDR3 length: 13 amino acids. The CDR3 DNA reads as TGTGCCAGCAGTTTGGGCGAGACCGGGGAGCTGTTTTTT. It encodes CASSLGETGELFF.

Only one count was recorded for this clone. The V gene is TRBV6-5, the J gene TRBJ2-5; maybe TRBD1 (5 bases). This CDR3 has 11 residues. Germline-derived CDR1 and CDR2 are MNHEY and SVGAGI. V gave up 6 bases and J gave up 8 bases, with 10 bases separating them. The CDR3 DNA reads as TGTGCCAGCAGCCACCAGGGAACCCAGTACTTC. This encodes CASSHQGTQYF.